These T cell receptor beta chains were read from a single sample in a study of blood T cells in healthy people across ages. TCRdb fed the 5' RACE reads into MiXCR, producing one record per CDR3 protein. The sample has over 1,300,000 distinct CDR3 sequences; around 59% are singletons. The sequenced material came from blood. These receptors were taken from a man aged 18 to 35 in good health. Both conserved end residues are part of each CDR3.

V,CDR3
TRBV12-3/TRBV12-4,CASSLDNTGTVNQPQHF
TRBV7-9,CASRPPGTLINEQFF
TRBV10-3,CAISGQRTGSGANVLTF
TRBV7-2,CASSSVPENTEAFF
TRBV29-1,CSVATDSYEQYF
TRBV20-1,CSARDVRGGYNEQFF
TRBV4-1,CASSQDTGQGPYEQYF
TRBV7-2,CASTSGAGRTSYEQYF
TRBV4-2,CASSQPGTWYGYTF
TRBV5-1,CASSPFRTGGPYGYTF
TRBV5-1,CASSLAPPTYTF
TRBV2,CASRRTGGEEQYF
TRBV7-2,CASSLLGRAGFQETQYF
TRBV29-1,CSVEHSRWAQYF
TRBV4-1,CASSQVGSGRGKNIQYF
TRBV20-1,CSAGQDYEQYF
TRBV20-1,CSARDFSAAGVHPQQYF
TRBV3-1,CARRRGTNYGYTF
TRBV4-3,CASSQGTGGADTQYF
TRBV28,CASTPTTGVVSYEQYF
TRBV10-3,CAISGQDRYSYEQYF
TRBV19,CASSRGRVSLAEAFF
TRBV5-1,CASSLGLAESYTF
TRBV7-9,CASSSPGRGLYGYTF
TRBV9,CASSVTTPSPDTQYF
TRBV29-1,CSVEGVGGNEQYF
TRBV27,CASSPLAGTYYEQYF
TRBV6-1,CASSEALAGGGYGYTF
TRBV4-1,CASSRLPGQLTNEKLFF
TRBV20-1,CSARGEKDNEQFF
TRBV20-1,CSARPGILREQYF
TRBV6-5,CASSYDRNYEQYF
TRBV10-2,CASSIQGGEETQYF
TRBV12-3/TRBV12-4,CASSLSGELFF